Listed below are T cell receptor beta chains from one sample, sequenced in a study of cytomegalovirus exposure and HLA in healthy donors. Sequenced by immunoSEQ multiplex PCR; TCRdb stores in-frame clones only, minus some. The table has about 150,000 clones, about 79% seen once. The sequenced sample consisted of PBMCs. The receptor set was obtained from a woman in her 30s in good health and CMV-seronegative. Each CDR3 is given with its conserved first and last residue. D genes are given only for firm matches. Size is omitted from some rows. Given values are once, few, many or a class for expanded clones.

NA	TRBJ1-3	few	TRBV6-5	TGTGCCAGCAGTCGAGGGGGTTCTGGAAACACCATATATTTT	CASSRGGSGNTIYF
TRBD2	TRBJ2-3	NA	TRBV5-1	TGCGCCAGCAGCTTCTCTAGCGGGGTTATCACAGATACGCAGTATTTT	CASSFSSGVITDTQYF
NA	TRBJ2-7	NA	TRBV19	TGTGCCAGTAGTCCGGGACACTGGAACGAGCAGTACTTC	CASSPGHWNEQYF
TRBD1	TRBJ1-2	NA	TRBV5-1	TGCGCCAGCAGCTTGGACGGACAGGGTAATAATGGCTACACCTTC	CASSLDGQGNNGYTF
NA	TRBJ1-1	NA	TRBV5-1	TGCGCCAGCAGCTTGAGCCCGGGGGGCACTGAAGCTTTCTTT	CASSLSPGGTEAFF
TRBD2	TRBJ2-3	NA	TRBV2	TGTGCCAGCAGTATAGCGGGGGGGCTCGCAGATACGCAGTATTTT	CASSIAGGLADTQYF
NA	TRBJ1-6	NA	TRBV6-5	TGTGCCAGCAGTCCAGGGTCCCCTGGGTCACCCCTCCACTTT	CASSPGSPGSPLHF
NA	TRBJ1-1	NA	TRBV11-2	TGTGCCAGCAGCCCCCAACAGGGGAACACTGAAGCTTTCTTT	CASSPQQGNTEAFF
TRBD2	TRBJ2-3	NA	TRBV5-5	TGTGCCAGCAGCCCCCGAGGAGCGGGGGAGCGCACAGATACGCAGTATTTT	CASSPRGAGERTDTQYF
NA	TRBJ2-1	NA	TRBV5-6	TGTGCCAGCAGCTCGTACGGGGGAGCCTACCACAATGAGCAGTTCTTC	CASSSYGGAYHNEQFF
NA	TRBJ1-2	once	TRBV6-6	TGTGCCAGCAGTTACTCCGCAGGTCTCTATGGCTACACCTTC	CASSYSAGLYGYTF
NA	TRBJ1-1	NA	TRBV10-1	TGCGCCAGCAGATTATCCCAGGGCGGAGATACTGAAGCTTTCTTT	CASRLSQGGDTEAFF
NA	TRBJ1-3	NA	TRBV7-7	TGTGCCAGCAGCTTAGGAGGCGGAAACACCATATATTTT	CASSLGGGNTIYF
NA	TRBJ1-1	NA	TRBV11-2	TGTGCCAGCAGCTTCCAGGCTAATACTGAAGCTTTCTTT	CASSFQANTEAFF
TRBD2	TRBJ2-7	NA	TRBV5-4	TGTGCCAGCAGCCGAACTAGCGGGGGAGTGAACGAGCAGTACTTC	CASSRTSGGVNEQYF
NA	TRBJ1-6	NA	TRBV4-3	TGCGCCAGCAGCCAAGATGCACGCGGGGGGGATTCACCCCTCCACTTT	CASSQDARGGDSPLHF
TRBD1	TRBJ1-2	medium-sized	TRBV19	TGTGCCAGTAGTATAGTTTTCGGGACAGGGAACGGCTACACCTTC	CASSIVFGTGNGYTF
NA	TRBJ2-2	few	TRBV7-6	TGTGCCAGCAGCTTAGATGCTGAGGTGATGAACACCGGGGAGCTGTTTTTT	CASSLDAEVMNTGELFF
NA	TRBJ2-7	NA	TRBV7-2	TGTGCCAGCACCTTCAACGCCGGTGACGAGCAGTACTTC	CASTFNAGDEQYF
NA	TRBJ1-4	NA	TRBV2	TGTGCCAGCAGTGAACAGGGTGTTGGCAACAATGAAAAACTGTTTTTT	CASSEQGVGNNEKLFF
NA	TRBJ1-2	NA	TRBV7-9	TGTGCCAGCAGCTTCGGAGACTATGGCTACACCTTC	CASSFGDYGYTF
NA	TRBJ2-7	few	TRBV11-2	TGTGCCAGCAGCCCGGACAGTCCCGAGCAGTACTTC	CASSPDSPEQYF
NA	TRBJ1-6	NA	TRBV4-1	TGCGCCAGCAGCCAAGAATCCGGGGTATATAATTCACCCCTCCACTTT	CASSQESGVYNSPLHF
NA	TRBJ2-7	NA	TRBV5-6	TGTGCCAGCAGCTTGCGGGAATTTGGGAAGCAGTACTTC	CASSLREFGKQYF
NA	TRBJ2-7	NA	TRBV11-2	TGTGCCAGCAGCCACATTCACTACGAGCAGTACTTC	CASSHIHYEQYF
NA	TRBJ1-1	NA	TRBV30	TGTGCCTGGAGTGTTTGGGGAGGTGTCTTGAAGACTGAAGCTTTCTTT	CAWSVWGGVLKTEAFF
TRBD1	TRBJ2-7	NA	TRBV13	TGTGCCAGCAGCCAAAGACAGGGGGTGCTCGAGCAGTACTTC	CASSQRQGVLEQYF
TRBD1	TRBJ1-2	NA	TRBV6-1	TGTGCCAGCAGTCGTCCGGACAGGTCGAACTATGGCTACACCTTC	CASSRPDRSNYGYTF
TRBD2	TRBJ2-7	NA	TRBV4-3	TGCGCCAGCAGCCAGGCAACGGGAGGACCCTACGAGCAGTACTTC	CASSQATGGPYEQYF
TRBD1	TRBJ2-3	NA	TRBV29-1	TGCAGCGTTCTGGGCCCGACAGGGAGCACAGATACGCAGTATTTT	CSVLGPTGSTDTQYF
TRBD1	TRBJ1-4	NA	TRBV2	TGTGCCAGCAAGGGACAGGAGAATTCTAATGAAAAACTGTTTTTT	CASKGQENSNEKLFF
TRBD1	TRBJ1-2	few	TRBV5-6	TGTGCCAGCAGCTCGGGACAGGGGATGGGAGGCTACACCTTC	CASSSGQGMGGYTF
NA	TRBJ1-2	NA	TRBV30	TGTGCCTGGAGCGTACCGGAGGGATTTGGCTACACCTTC	CAWSVPEGFGYTF
NA	TRBJ1-1	NA	TRBV5-1	TGCGCCAGCAGCTTGGATCCCAGAGGTGGGACTGAAGCTTTCTTT	CASSLDPRGGTEAFF
NA	TRBJ1-6	NA	TRBV10-3	TGTGCCATCAGTGAGTCGGAAGGGGCGTTTCGATCACCCCTCCACTTT	CAISESEGAFRSPLHF
NA	TRBJ1-2	NA	TRBV6-5	TGTGCCAGCAGCATGAGTGGTGGACTTAACTATGGCTACACCTTC	CASSMSGGLNYGYTF
TRBD2	TRBJ2-3	NA	TRBV5-1	TGCGCCAGCAGCGCCGGGACTAGAGGAGATACGCAGTATTTT	CASSAGTRGDTQYF
NA	TRBJ1-3	NA	TRBV6-1	TGTGCCAGCAGTGACAGCTCTGGAAACACCATATATTTT	CASSDSSGNTIYF
NA	TRBJ2-1	NA	TRBV11-3	TGTGCCAGCAGCTTCACTTTGGATGAGCAGTTCTTC	CASSFTLDEQFF
TRBD1	TRBJ1-2	NA	TRBV6-6	TGTGCCAGCAGCCCTGGACAGGCTCCCTATGGCTACACCTTC	CASSPGQAPYGYTF
TRBD1	TRBJ2-3	NA	TRBV6-1	TGTGCCACAAGACAGGGGTCGGTAACAGATACGCAGTATTTT	CATRQGSVTDTQYF
TRBD2	TRBJ2-1	few	TRBV27	TGTGCCAGCAGTTTATCGGTGATACTAGCGGGGGGGCGTAATGAGCAGTTCTTC	CASSLSVILAGGRNEQFF
TRBD2	TRBJ2-5	NA	TRBV5-1	TGCGCCAGCAGCTCCCCGGGAGGACAAGAGACCCAGTACTTC	CASSSPGGQETQYF